One sample yielded the 32 T cell receptor beta chains listed below, sequenced in a study of blood T cell repertoires in COVID-19. The protocol was immunoSEQ multiplex PCR, while the TCRdb copy is restricted to in-frame clones and leaves out a portion. This table has about 150,000 clones, about 87% appearing once. The material sequenced was peripheral blood. The receptors here all came from a man at least 80 years old with acute or convalescent COVID-19.

This clone came up once. V is TRBV7-6 and J is TRBJ2-2; TRBD2 might be the D (5 bases). This CDR3 is built from 16 residues. Trimming removed 1 base at V and 5 bases at J, with 14 bases between. Germline V gene lookup returns CDR1 SGHVS and CDR2 FNYEAQ. CDR3 protein: CASSLVPEAGTGELFF. DNA of the CDR3: TGTGCCAGCAGCTTAGTCCCGGAGGCCGGGACCGGGGAGCTGTTTTTT.

In its sample, this clone was seen a few times. The V call is TRBV5-6, the J call TRBJ1-6; no reliable D call. Germline-derived CDR1 and CDR2 are SGHDT and YYEEEE. This CDR3 is built from 12 residues. Trimming cost V 1 base and J 8 bases, with 4 bases left between them. This chain's CDR3 is CASSLRDSPLHF. The CDR3 DNA reads as TGTGCCAGCAGCTTGCGAGATTCACCCCTCCACTTT.

The chain uses TRBV5-6 and TRBJ2-7; 8 nucleotides match TRBD1. The V and J ends lost 3 bases and 4 bases, in that order; junction bases with no gene match: 9. CDR1 SGHDT and CDR2 YYEEEE come from the germline V gene. The CDR3 has 15 amino acids. As DNA, the CDR3 is TGTGCCAGCAGCTCCGACCCCACAGGGGGGTACGAGCAGTACTTC. Its protein is CASSSDPTGGYEQYF.

The V call is TRBV3-1 (or the pseudogene TRBV3-2), the J call TRBJ2-5, with 9 bases fitting TRBD2. Germline CDR1 LGHDT, CDR2 YNNKEL (reference sequence). V lost 4 bases, J lost 4 bases, and 7 bases stayed unmatched. The CDR3 length is 15 residues. CDR3 DNA: TGTGCCAGCAGCCCCCTACTAGCGGGTGGAGAGACCCAGTACTTC. Residues: CASSPLLAGGETQYF.

The chain couples TRBV3-1 (or the pseudogene TRBV3-2) to TRBJ2-7; 11 nucleotides line up with TRBD2. The CDR3 has 15 amino acids. The ends lost 3 bases at V and 2 bases at J; junction bases unmatched: 3. Germline V gives CDR1 LGHDT, CDR2 YNNKEL (reference sequence). The CDR3 bases are TGTGCCAGCAGCCAGACACTAGCGGGAGCCTACGAGCAGTACTTC. Translation: CASSQTLAGAYEQYF.

CDR3: CASSQREGDEQFF. The CDR3 DNA reads as TGTGCCAGCAGCCAGCGGGAGGGGGATGAGCAGTTCTTC. The V gene is TRBV4-2, the J gene TRBJ2-1; 9 bases agree with TRBD2. V lost 3 bases, J lost 8 bases, and 2 bases stayed unmatched. Germline lookup yields CDR1 LGHNA and CDR2 YNFKEQ. The CDR3 length is 13 residues.

The rearrangement joins TRBV11-3 to TRBJ1-5; D ambiguous. The CDR3 totals 16 residues. V shed 5 bases and J shed 0 bases, with 14 bases lying between them. Per the germline V gene, CDR1 is SGHNT and CDR2 is YENEEA. The CDR3 region has the DNA TGTGCCAGCAGCCGCTACTGTGAGGATAGCAATCAGCCCCAGCATTTT. Encoded protein: CASSRYCEDSNQPQHF.

This chain uses TRBV19 with TRBJ1-3; TRBD1 might be the D (6 bases). The CDR3 totals 16 residues. With 9 bases removed from V and 8 bases from J, the gap between germline ends came to 26 bases. Germline loops: CDR1 LNHDA, CDR2 SQIVND (reference sequence). CDR3 sequence (DNA): TGTGCCAGCCAACGAAACACAGGGACGGCCGGCGACACCATATATTTT. Protein: CASQRNTGTAGDTIYF.

V and J are TRBV6-1 and TRBJ1-1; no firm D call. CDR1 and CDR2 from the germline V gene are MNHNS and SASEGT. With 2 bases removed from V and 4 bases from J, the gap between germline ends came to 5 bases. The CDR3 sequence is 12 residues long. DNA of the CDR3: TGTGCCAGCAGTGAATCCCTCACTGAAGCTTTCTTT. It translates to CASSESLTEAFF.

V usage is TRBV28 and J usage is TRBJ2-7, with 11 bases matching TRBD2. Germline V lookup: CDR1 MDHEN, CDR2 SYDVKM. This CDR3 has 14 residues. V dropped 6 bases and J dropped 2; count of bases not matched to a gene: 3. The CDR3 is CASSPSGGPYEQYF. The CDR3 DNA sequence: TGTGCCAGCAGCCCTAGCGGGGGGCCCTACGAGCAGTACTTC.

The chain joins TRBV3-1 (or the pseudogene TRBV3-2) to TRBJ1-1; 8 bases map to TRBD1. CDR1 and CDR2 (germline): LGHDT, YNNKEL (reference sequence). Trimming took 4 bases from V and 0 from J; bases not matched to a gene: 4. The CDR3 runs 15 residues. CDR3 amino acids: CASSLGQGLNTEAFF. CDR3 coding DNA: TGTGCCAGCAGCCTAGGACAGGGCTTGAACACTGAAGCTTTCTTT.

V and J are TRBV2 and TRBJ2-7, with 9 nucleotides matching TRBD2. V shed 7 bases, J shed 0 bases, and the junction held 1 base outside the gene matches. The CDR3 covers 13 residues. CDR1 and CDR2 (germline): SNHLY, FYNNEI. CDR3 loop: CASIAGASYEQYF. CDR3 DNA: TGTGCCAGCATAGCGGGGGCCTCCTACGAGCAGTACTTC. Together with reference TRBV2 and TRBJ2-7, the CDR3 gives the full variable domain: EPEVTQTPSHQVTQMGQEVILRCVPISNHLYFYWYRQILGQKVEFLVSFYNNEISEKSEIFDDQFSVERPDGSNFTLKIRSTKLEDSAMYFCASIAGASYEQYFGPGTRLTVT.

The rearrangement joins TRBV5-1 to TRBJ2-3; D is perhaps TRBD2 (5 bases). Trimming took off 0 bases at V and 1 base at J, with 12 bases between the two ends. The germline V gene has CDR1 SGHRS and CDR2 YFSETQ. The CDR3 length is 16 residues. The DNA for the CDR3 is TGCGCCAGCAGCTTGGGGGGTGCCGGGGGCACAGATACGCAGTATTTT. This sequence encodes CASSLGGAGGTDTQYF. The full variable domain, in which reference TRBV5-1 and TRBJ2-3 provide the parts outside the CDR3, is KAGVTQTPRYLIKTRGQQVTLSCSPISGHRSVSWYQQTPGQGLQFLFEYFSETQRNKGNFPGRFSGRQFSNSRSEMNVSTLELGDSALYLCASSLGGAGGTDTQYFGPGTRLTVL.

The chain joins TRBV18 to TRBJ1-1; 7 positions agree with TRBD1. J lost 5 bases, V lost 0 bases, and 9 bases had no gene match. Germline assignment: CDR1 KGHSH and CDR2 LQKENI. The CDR3 covers 16 residues. CDR3 sequence reads: CASSPPRQGGRTEAFF. CDR3 sequence (DNA): TGTGCCAGCTCACCACCCCGACAGGGAGGAAGGACTGAAGCTTTCTTT.

The CDR3, as DNA: TGTGCCAGCTCTTCAAACCCGGGAAATTCACCCCTCCACTTT. Amino acid sequence: CASSSNPGNSPLHF. This chain links TRBV18 with TRBJ1-6, with D unclear. Trimming cost V 6 bases and J 7 bases, with 13 bases left between them. The CDR3 is 14 residues long. In germline, CDR1 is KGHSH, CDR2 LQKENI.

This clone was picked up one time. The chain carries TRBV11-3 and TRBJ2-3; TRBD2 matches 8 bases. The germline V gene has CDR1 SGHNT and CDR2 YENEEA. V was clipped by 5 bases and J by 5 bases; unmatched bases: 9. The CDR3 has 15 amino acids. The CDR3 region is CASSPPGGARDTQYF. In DNA, the CDR3 is TGTGCCAGCAGCCCCCCCGGGGGGGCTCGAGATACGCAGTATTTT. Supplemented by reference TRBV11-3 and TRBJ2-3, the full variable domain reads EAGVVQSPRYKIIEKKQPVAFWCNPISGHNTLYWYLQNLGQGPELLIRYENEEAVDDSQLPKDRFSAERLKGVDSTLKIQPAELGDSAVYLCASSPPGGARDTQYFGPGTRLTVL.

The V call is TRBV7-2, the J call TRBJ2-2; 9 bases fit TRBD2. The CDR3 has 15 residues. In germline, CDR1 is SGHTA, CDR2 FQGNSA. V was clipped by 5 bases and J by 5 bases; unmatched bases: 6. CDR3 DNA: TGTGCCAGCAGCACCCATAGCGGGAGAACCGGGGAGCTGTTTTTT. This codes for CASSTHSGRTGELFF.

The V call is TRBV6-5, the J call TRBJ2-2; 8 bases align to TRBD1. The CDR3 runs 15 residues. Germline CDR1 MNHEY, CDR2 SVGAGI. V lost 6 bases, J lost 6 bases, and 9 bases stayed unmatched. This CDR3 reads CASSAGTGPPGELFF. The CDR3 bases are TGTGCCAGCAGCGCCGGGACAGGACCTCCCGGGGAGCTGTTTTTT.

V and J are TRBV19 and TRBJ1-5; D unclear. Per germline, CDR1 LNHDA and CDR2 SQIVND (reference sequence). The CDR3 contains 15 residues. Trimming took 9 bases from V and 3 from J, leaving 18 bases between them. The CDR3 loop reads CASNSGRYINQPQHF. CDR3 DNA: TGTGCCAGCAACAGCGGGCGTTATATCAATCAGCCCCAGCATTTT.

The CDR3 DNA reads TGTGCCAGCAGTTGGGGCGACTATGGCTACACCTTC. This codes for CASSWGDYGYTF. The V call is TRBV25-1, the J call TRBJ1-2, with a possible D match to TRBD1 (5 bases). The V and J ends lost 5 bases and 3 bases respectively, with 7 bases between them. Looked up from germline, CDR1 is MGHDK and CDR2 is SYGVNS. The CDR3 is 12 amino acids.

This chain connects TRBV27 to TRBJ2-7, with TRBD2 matching 11 bases. V gave up 0 bases and J gave up 3 bases; unmatched junction bases: 4. Looked up from germline, CDR1 is MNHEY and CDR2 is SMNVEV (reference sequence). The CDR3 length is 16 residues. The DNA for the CDR3 is TGTGCCAGCAGTTTATCAAGTCTAGCGGGGGGCTACGAGCAGTACTTC. Translated: CASSLSSLAGGYEQYF.

This chain uses TRBV6-5 with TRBJ2-7; 11 nucleotides match TRBD1. The germline V gene has CDR1 MNHEY and CDR2 SVGAGI. CDR3 size: 15 residues. Trimming at V came to 2 bases and at J to 3 bases, leaving 3 bases not matched to a gene. CDR3 nucleotide sequence: TGTGCCAGCAGTTACGCGGGACAGGGGGACTACGAGCAGTACTTC. Residues: CASSYAGQGDYEQYF.

The chain uses TRBV4-1 and TRBJ1-3, with a weak D call TRBD1 (5 bases). Between the trimmed V and J ends, which lost 3 bases and 0 bases, there was a span of 15 bases. CDR3 length: 17 amino acids. The V gene's germline CDR1 is MGHRA and CDR2 YSYEKL. CDR3 in amino acids: CASSHGGEKDSGNTIYF. In DNA, the CDR3 is TGCGCCAGCAGCCACGGAGGGGAGAAGGACTCTGGAAACACCATATATTTT.

The V gene is TRBV30, the J gene TRBJ2-7; 9 bases fit TRBD1. Germline values: CDR1 GTSNPN, CDR2 SVGIG (reference sequence). The CDR3 covers 15 residues. Here the CDR3 reads CATISGDRVSYEQYF. The CDR3 DNA sequence: TGTGCAACGATAAGCGGGGACAGGGTCTCCTACGAGCAGTACTTC.

The V and J genes are TRBV2 and TRBJ2-2, with 11 positions matching TRBD2. The CDR3 is 17 amino acids. V shed 4 bases, J shed 4 bases, and the junction held 8 bases outside the gene matches. The germline CDR1 and CDR2 sequences are SNHLY and FYNNEI. CDR3 protein: CASSATSGGPVTGELFF. The CDR3 bases are TGTGCCAGCAGTGCAACTAGCGGGGGCCCCGTCACCGGGGAGCTGTTTTTT.

This clone was counted only a few times. The chain is built from TRBV4-1 and TRBJ1-5; 7 positions match TRBD1. This CDR3 has 18 residues. Germline CDR1 MGHRA, CDR2 YSYEKL. The V segment lost 0 bases and the J segment 4 bases; nucleotides outside the gene matches: 12. CDR3 DNA sequence: TGCGCCAGCAGCCAAGAACCACAGGGGCGAGCCACGAATCAGCCCCAGCATTTT. Translation: CASSQEPQGRATNQPQHF.

Comments on this clone: The sample contains more than one DNA sequence encoding this CDR3. J is TRBJ1-5 and V is TRBV5-1; 8 nucleotides align to TRBD1. Trimming took 4 bases from V and 7 from J; bases not matched to a gene: 7. Germline assignment: CDR1 SGHRS and CDR2 YFSETQ. This CDR3 has 14 amino acids. The CDR3: CASSPGQGGQPQHF. The CDR3 DNA reads as TGCGCCAGCAGCCCCGGACAGGGTGGGCAGCCCCAGCATTTT.

Only a few counts were recorded for this clone. This CDR3 reads CASSSEDRGNSPLHF. The CDR3 DNA reads TGTGCCAGCAGCTCAGAGGACAGGGGGAATTCACCCCTCCACTTT. The chain has TRBV7-8 and TRBJ1-6, with TRBD1 matching over 10 bases. With 4 bases clipped from V and 7 bases from J, the junction kept 4 bases outside the gene matches. The germline V gene has CDR1 SGHVS and CDR2 FQNEAQ. The CDR3 extends over 15 amino acids.

This chain connects TRBV28 to TRBJ1-2, with 7 bases matching TRBD1. With V trimmed by 2 bases and J by 3 bases, 9 bases remained unmatched. CDR3 length: 16 amino acids. Germline V gives CDR1 MDHEN, CDR2 SYDVKM. The CDR3 is CASSLPIDREDYGYTF. DNA for the CDR3: TGTGCCAGCAGTTTACCGATCGACAGGGAGGACTATGGCTACACCTTC.

The chain couples TRBV6-5 to TRBJ2-2; D is unclear. Germline V gene sequence: CDR1 MNHEY, CDR2 SVGAGI. Deletions cut 4 bases from V and 5 bases from J, with 8 bases between. The CDR3 has 13 residues. CDR3 residues: CASSFSLTGELFF. Here the CDR3 DNA reads TGTGCCAGCAGTTTTAGTTTGACCGGGGAGCTGTTTTTT.

The gene calls are TRBV24-1 and TRBJ2-4; D might be TRBD1 (6 bases). The germline V gene encodes CDR1 KGHDR and CDR2 SFDVKD. The CDR3 spans 13 residues. V lost 4 bases, J lost 11 bases, and 14 bases lay in between. CDR3 DNA: TGTGCCACCAGTGAAGGGGGTAGCACCCTTCAGTACTTC. Translation: CATSEGGSTLQYF.

The CDR3 here is CASSLLQGAGELFF. CDR3 coding DNA: TGTGCCAGCAGTTTACTCCAGGGGGCCGGGGAGCTGTTTTTT. The gene calls are TRBV6-5 and TRBJ2-2, with 7 bases that match TRBD1. CDR1 is MNHEY and CDR2 is SVGAGI in the germline V gene. CDR3 length: 14 amino acids. Trimming at V came to 4 bases and at J to 6 bases, leaving 5 bases not matched to a gene.